Presented here are 17 T cell receptor beta chains from one specimen sequenced in a study of cytomegalovirus exposure and HLA in healthy donors. 60 Vbeta and 13 Jbeta primers were used in PCR. Clones were read by immunoSEQ multiplex PCR, and TCRdb kept only the in-frame ones, dropping some. This sample has 150,000 to 200,000 clones; over 70% occur once, and the top ten carry 2.5% to 3.5%. Sequenced input: PBMCs. These receptors were obtained from a male donor in good health and CMV-seronegative.

The V and J genes are TRBV30 and TRBJ1-2, with 7 bases aligning to TRBD1. Germline loops: CDR1 GTSNPN, CDR2 SVGIG (reference sequence). The CDR3 sequence is 13 residues long. Losses at the gene ends were 3 bases for V and 5 bases for J; bases not matched to a gene: 6. CDR3 coding DNA: TGTGCCTGGAGACGGGGACAGCCTTATGGCTACACCTTC. Translated, it gives CAWRRGQPYGYTF.

The chain links TRBV2 to TRBJ2-2, with TRBD1 matching 10 bases. The V segment lost 7 bases and the J segment 3 bases; nucleotides outside the gene matches: 20. This CDR3 region has 20 residues. The V gene's germline CDR1 is SNHLY and CDR2 FYNNEI. CDR3 coding DNA: TGTGCCAGCAAACAACCGGGACAGGGGACCCGGGGGCCTCACACCGGGGAGCTGTTTTTT. It translates to CASKQPGQGTRGPHTGELFF.

V and J are TRBV19 and TRBJ2-2; 9 positions match TRBD1. Per the germline V gene, CDR1 is LNHDA and CDR2 is SQIVND (reference sequence). V lost 6 bases, J lost 1 base, and 6 bases stayed unmatched. The CDR3 has 16 residues. CDR3 region: CASSPLDRGNTGELFF. DNA of the CDR3: TGTGCCAGTAGCCCCCTGGACAGGGGGAACACCGGGGAGCTGTTTTTT.

V usage is TRBV4-3 and J usage is TRBJ2-7, with no clear D. The V end lost 0 bases, the J end lost 0 bases, and 9 bases lay between the germline ends. This CDR3 has 15 amino acids. CDR1 and CDR2 from the germline V gene are LGHNA and YSLEER. Written as DNA, the CDR3 is TGCGCCAGCAGCCAAGATTTTGACACCTCCTACGAGCAGTACTTC. Translation gives CASSQDFDTSYEQYF.

CDR3 amino acids: CASSSALTGRFHF. DNA of the CDR3: TGTGCCAGTAGTTCCGCCCTGACAGGCCGATTCCACTTT. This rearrangement joins TRBV19 to TRBJ1-6; weak D call: TRBD1 (6 bases). The CDR3 length is 13 residues. Germline V gives CDR1 LNHDA, CDR2 SQIVND (reference sequence). V shed 5 bases and J shed 17 bases, with 19 bases lying between them.

The V and J genes are TRBV27 and TRBJ1-5, with D possibly being TRBD1 (5 bases). The germline V gene has CDR1 MNHEY and CDR2 SMNVEV (reference sequence). The CDR3 loop spans 14 amino acids. V lost 6 bases, J lost 0 bases, and 9 bases lay in between. The CDR3 loop is CASRGGYSNQPQHF. Written as DNA, the CDR3 is TGTGCCAGCAGGGGGGGGTATAGCAATCAGCCCCAGCATTTT.

This clone was detected only a few times. The V gene is TRBV21-1, the J gene TRBJ2-5; the table assigns TRBD1, which was not confirmed against the DNA. TRBV21-1 is labeled a pseudogene. This CDR3 is 17 amino acids long. The CDR3 coding sequence is TGTGCCAGCAGCCATACGACGAGGACACCCTTCCAAGAGACCCAGTACTTC. Translated: CASSHTTRTPFQETQYF.

This chain joins TRBV2 and TRBJ2-4; a possible D gene is TRBD1 (6 bases). V lost 7 bases to trimming and J lost 9 bases, with 13 bases between them. The length of the CDR3 is 12 residues. CDR1 and CDR2 (germline): SNHLY, FYNNEI. The CDR3 loop is CASMDRSIIQYF. DNA of the CDR3: TGTGCCAGCATGGACAGATCCATCATTCAGTACTTC.

V usage is TRBV11-2 and J usage is TRBJ2-1; 9 nucleotides line up with TRBD2. Trimming removed 2 bases from V and 8 bases from J; junction bases left unmatched: 13. CDR1 is SGHAT and CDR2 is FQNNGV in the germline V gene. This CDR3 has 17 residues. In DNA, the CDR3 is TGTGCCAGCAGCTTAACCCCTAGCGGGGAGAGGATGTATGAGCAGTTCTTC. This codes for CASSLTPSGERMYEQFF. The variable domain in full, with the rest retrieved from reference TRBV11-2 and TRBJ2-1, is EAGVAQSPRYKIIEKRQSVAFWCNPISGHATLYWYQQILGQGPKLLIQFQNNGVVDDSQLPKDRFSAERLKGVDSTLKIQPAKLEDSAVYLCASSLTPSGERMYEQFFGPGTRLTVL.

As to this clone: Relative to the germline gene, one junction end is altered; a read error may explain this. Other DNA sequences of this sample code for an identical CDR3. V usage is TRBV7-9 and J usage is TRBJ2-7, with D unresolved. Germline V lookup: CDR1 SEHNR, CDR2 FQNEAQ (reference sequence). The CDR3 spans 12 residues. Here the CDR3 reads CASSPVPYEQYF. CDR3 nucleotides: TGTGCCAGCAGTCCGGTTCCCTACGAGCAATACTTC.

This clone was seen a handful of times. The chain employs TRBV4-3 and TRBJ1-5; D remains unclear. V was clipped by 3 bases and J by 4 bases, with 7 bases between them. The CDR3 spans 13 residues. CDR1 is LGHNA, CDR2 YSLEER, per germline. CDR3 residues: CASSQARNQPQHF. The CDR3 DNA sequence: TGCGCCAGCAGCCAGGCTCGAAATCAGCCCCAGCATTTT.

This chain links TRBV7-6 with TRBJ2-1; 7 bases line up with TRBD1. The CDR3 consists of 14 residues. Germline trimming cut 3 bases from V and 6 bases from J; bases unmatched to any gene: 5. Germline CDR1 is SGHVS and CDR2 is FNYEAQ. The CDR3 DNA reads as TGTGCCAGCAGCTTGAGAGGGGGCTCCAATGAGCAGTTCTTC. It translates to CASSLRGGSNEQFF.

The rearrangement uses TRBV6-4 and TRBJ2-1; 7 nucleotides agree with TRBD1. Losses at the gene ends were 6 bases for V and 9 bases for J; bases not matched to a gene: 11. Germline-derived CDR1 and CDR2 are MRHNA and SNTAGT. The CDR3 is 14 amino acids. CDR3 nucleotides: TGTGCCAGCAGCCTCGACAGGGTGAGGGGTGAGCAGTTCTTC. Amino acid sequence: CASSLDRVRGEQFF.

The V call is TRBV4-1, the J call TRBJ2-4; D is unresolved. This CDR3 has 16 amino acids. Germline V gene data show CDR1 as MGHRA and CDR2 as YSYEKL. V was clipped by 0 bases and J by 4 bases, with 13 bases between them. The CDR3 nucleotides read TGCGCCAGCAGCCAAGACGAGAGGCAGTTTAAAAACATTCAGTACTTC. This sequence encodes CASSQDERQFKNIQYF.

V is TRBV7-9 and J is TRBJ1-2; TRBD1 is a possible D gene (5 bases). The CDR3 runs to 15 residues. Trimming cost V 2 bases and J 3 bases, with 13 bases left between them. The germline V gene encodes CDR1 SEHNR and CDR2 FQNEAQ (reference sequence). In nucleotides, the CDR3 is TGTGCCAGCAGCTTATTACAGGAAAACGACTATGGCTACACCTTC. It translates to CASSLLQENDYGYTF.

V gene TRBV6-1 combines with J gene TRBJ2-1; TRBD2 is a possible D gene (5 bases). Trimming shortened V by 6 bases and J by 4 bases, and 10 bases separated the two germline ends. Per the germline V gene, CDR1 is MNHNS and CDR2 is SASEGT. CDR3 size: 13 residues. CDR3 sequence: CASRAVTYNEQFF. The CDR3 coding sequence is TGTGCCAGCAGAGCGGTGACTTACAATGAGCAGTTCTTC.

J is TRBJ1-1 and V is TRBV28; D is perhaps TRBD1 (5 bases). Germline CDR1 is MDHEN and CDR2 is SYDVKM. V lost 6 bases and J 1 base, leaving 9 bases between the germline ends. The CDR3 covers 13 residues. As DNA, the CDR3 is TGTGCCAGCAGCTCGGACACGAACACTGAAGCTTTCTTT. Translation gives CASSSDTNTEAFF.